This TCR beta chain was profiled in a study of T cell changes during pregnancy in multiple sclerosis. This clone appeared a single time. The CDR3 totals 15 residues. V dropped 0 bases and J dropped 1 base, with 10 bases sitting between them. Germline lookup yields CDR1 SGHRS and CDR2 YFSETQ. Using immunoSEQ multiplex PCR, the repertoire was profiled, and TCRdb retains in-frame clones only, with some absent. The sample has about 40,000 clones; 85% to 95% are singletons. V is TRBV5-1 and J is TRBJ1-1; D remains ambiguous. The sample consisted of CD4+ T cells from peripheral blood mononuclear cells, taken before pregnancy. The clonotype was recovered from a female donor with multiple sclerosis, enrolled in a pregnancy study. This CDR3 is CASSLVRQQNTEAFF. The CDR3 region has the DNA TGCGCCAGCAGCTTGGTAAGACAACAGAACACTGAAGCTTTCTTT.